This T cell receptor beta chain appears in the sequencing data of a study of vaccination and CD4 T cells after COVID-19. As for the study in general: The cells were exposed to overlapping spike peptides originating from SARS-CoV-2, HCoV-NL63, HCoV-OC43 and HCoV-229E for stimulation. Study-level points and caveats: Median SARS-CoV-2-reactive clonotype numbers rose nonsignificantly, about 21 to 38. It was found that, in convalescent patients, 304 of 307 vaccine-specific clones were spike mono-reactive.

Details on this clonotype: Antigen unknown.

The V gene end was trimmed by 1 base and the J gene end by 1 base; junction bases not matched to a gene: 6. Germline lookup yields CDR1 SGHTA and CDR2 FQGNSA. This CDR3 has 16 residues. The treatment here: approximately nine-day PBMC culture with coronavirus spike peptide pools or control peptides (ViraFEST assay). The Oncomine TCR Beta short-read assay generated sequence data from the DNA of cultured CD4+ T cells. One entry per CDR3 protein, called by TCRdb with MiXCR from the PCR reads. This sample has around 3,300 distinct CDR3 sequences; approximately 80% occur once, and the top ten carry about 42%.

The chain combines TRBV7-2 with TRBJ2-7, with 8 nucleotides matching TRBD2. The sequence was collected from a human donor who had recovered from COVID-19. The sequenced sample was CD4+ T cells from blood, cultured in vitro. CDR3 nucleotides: TGTGCCAGCAGCTTAGGGGGCGGGGGGCGATCCTACGAGCAGTACTTC. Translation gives CASSLGGGGRSYEQYF.